The source of this TCR beta chain is a study of CD8+CD57+ T cells in acquired aplastic anemia. Study-wide points: Fewer than 30 CD8+ CDR3 sequences were shared between patients and controls.

Profiles of TCR beta VDJ and CDR3 were generated from a genomic DNA template. TCRdb independently ran MiXCR on the reads; one entry per CDR3 protein. Of about 130,000 distinct CDR3 sequences in the sample, 48% were seen once. This clonotype was seen repeatedly, ten times or more. The antigen remains undetermined. CDR3 size: 14 residues. V lost 0 bases and J 1 base, leaving 6 bases between the germline ends. CDR1 SGHVS and CDR2 FQNEAQ come from the germline V gene. The TCR sequence derives from a human donor in good health, serving as a control. Sequencing input: sorted CD4+, CD8+, or CD8+CD57+ T cells (not recorded which) from PBMCs. The chain joins TRBV7-8 to TRBJ1-2; no clear D. This CDR3 reads CASSLAGSNYGYTF. In DNA, the CDR3 is TGTGCCAGCAGCTTAGCGGGCAGTAACTATGGCTACACCTTC.